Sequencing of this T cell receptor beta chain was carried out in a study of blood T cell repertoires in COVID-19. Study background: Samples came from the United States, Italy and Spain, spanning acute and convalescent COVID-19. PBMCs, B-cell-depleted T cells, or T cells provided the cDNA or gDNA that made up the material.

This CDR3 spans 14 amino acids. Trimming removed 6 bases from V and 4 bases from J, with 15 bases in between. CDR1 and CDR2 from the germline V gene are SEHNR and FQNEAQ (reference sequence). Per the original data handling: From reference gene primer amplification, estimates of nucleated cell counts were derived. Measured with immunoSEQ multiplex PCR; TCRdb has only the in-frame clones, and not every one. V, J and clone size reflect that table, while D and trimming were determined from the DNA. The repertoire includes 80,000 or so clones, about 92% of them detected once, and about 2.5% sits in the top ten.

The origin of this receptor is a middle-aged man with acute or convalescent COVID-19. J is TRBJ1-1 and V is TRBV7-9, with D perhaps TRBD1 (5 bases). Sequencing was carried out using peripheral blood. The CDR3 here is CASSLLQGRTEAFF. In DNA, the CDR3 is TGTGCCAGCAGTCTACTCCAGGGTCGCACTGAAGCTTTCTTT.